One sample yielded the 15 T cell receptor beta chains listed below, sequenced in a study of blood T cell repertoires in COVID-19. The assay was immunoSEQ multiplex PCR, and TCRdb's table has in-frame clones only and misses some. The data hold roughly 81,000 clones, with around 82% observed a single time. The sequenced material came from peripheral blood. The receptor set was obtained from a man in his 60s with acute or convalescent COVID-19.

This chain connects TRBV9 to TRBJ1-6; 7 bases map to TRBD1. CDR3 size: 12 residues. Germline V gene sequence: CDR1 SGDLS, CDR2 YYNGEE. V lost 7 bases, J lost 7 bases, and 2 bases stayed unmatched. The CDR3 loop reads CASQGDNSPLHF. In DNA form, the CDR3 reads TGTGCCAGCCAGGGGGACAATTCACCCCTCCACTTT.

This clone was seen just once. Here the CDR3 reads CASSGGGNTGELFF. In nucleotides, the CDR3 is TGTGCCAGCAGTGGAGGAGGGAACACCGGGGAGCTGTTTTTT. V gene TRBV5-4 combines with J gene TRBJ2-2; tentative D call: TRBD2 (5 bases). CDR1 is SGHNT and CDR2 is YYREEE in the germline V gene (reference sequence). This CDR3 has 14 residues. The V end was cut by 5 bases, the J end by 1 base, with 9 bases between.

The chain employs TRBV5-1 and TRBJ1-1; tentatively, D is TRBD1 (6 bases). The CDR3 extends over 13 amino acids. Trimming cost V 0 bases and J 7 bases, with 10 bases left between them. Germline V gene lookup returns CDR1 SGHRS and CDR2 YFSETQ. CDR3 loop: CASSLVQGGEAFF. CDR3 bases: TGCGCCAGCAGCTTGGTACAGGGTGGTGAAGCTTTCTTT.

The CDR3 coding sequence is TGTGCCAGCAGCTTGGTCGGGGGGTCTTACAATGAGCAGTTCTTC. It encodes CASSLVGGSYNEQFF. The chain combines TRBV5-8 with TRBJ2-1, with 7 bases that match TRBD2. V gave up 0 bases and J gave up 4 bases; unmatched junction bases: 4. This CDR3 is 15 amino acids long. In germline, CDR1 is SGHTS, CDR2 YDEGEE.

The chain is built from TRBV30 and TRBJ2-5; the match to TRBD2 covers 13 bases. The CDR3 covers 13 residues. The germline V gene encodes CDR1 GTSNPN and CDR2 SVGIG (reference sequence). The J segment lost 4 bases and the V segment lost 5 bases, leaving 1 base of the junction unmatched. The CDR3 region has the DNA TGTGCCTGGGGACTAGCGGGGGTAGAGACCCAGTACTTC. Amino acids: CAWGLAGVETQYF.

The V gene is TRBV5-4, the J gene TRBJ2-2; possibly TRBD1 for D (5 bases). Per germline, CDR1 SGHNT and CDR2 YYREEE (reference sequence). CDR3 size: 16 residues. V was cut by 1 base and J by 0 bases, with 10 bases left in between. CDR3 protein: CASSLKGSANTGELFF. CDR3 coding DNA: TGTGCCAGCAGCTTGAAGGGGTCAGCGAACACCGGGGAGCTGTTTTTT.

The chain couples TRBV6-5 to TRBJ1-5; D is perhaps TRBD1 (6 bases). Germline loops: CDR1 MNHEY, CDR2 SVGAGI. The CDR3 has 16 amino acids. Trimming took 4 bases from V and 5 from J, leaving 18 bases between them. CDR3 in DNA: TGTGCCAGCAGTTCACCGGGACAAGGCCCCCATCAGCCCCAGCATTTT. This gives the protein CASSSPGQGPHQPQHF.

The V call is TRBV6-5, the J call TRBJ2-2, with a possible D match to TRBD1 (8 bases). V dropped 0 bases and J dropped 7 bases, with 12 bases sitting between them. The CDR3 sequence is 15 residues long. Germline assignment: CDR1 MNHEY and CDR2 SVGAGI. The CDR3 spells CASSYSNRGGGELFF. The CDR3 DNA follows: TGTGCCAGCAGTTACTCGAACAGGGGGGGCGGGGAGCTGTTTTTT.

The chain employs TRBV6-5 and TRBJ2-7; perhaps TRBD1 as D (6 bases). Between the trimmed V and J ends, which lost 0 bases and 6 bases, there was a span of 12 bases. This CDR3 has 14 residues. CDR1 is MNHEY, CDR2 SVGAGI, per germline. The CDR3 spells CASSYSPARGEQYF. The CDR3 DNA follows: TGTGCCAGCAGTTACTCCCCCGCCAGGGGCGAGCAGTACTTC.

The chain joins TRBV28 to TRBJ2-7, with 11 nucleotides matching TRBD1. Trimming took 2 bases from V and 4 from J; bases not matched to a gene: 4. This CDR3 comprises 15 residues. Per the germline V gene, CDR1 is MDHEN and CDR2 is SYDVKM. CDR3 sequence (DNA): TGTGCCAGCAGTTTAGGGGGACAGGGGGTTTACGAGCAGTACTTC. Its protein product is CASSLGGQGVYEQYF. The whole variable domain, filled in from reference TRBV28 and TRBJ2-7, reads DVKVTQSSRYLVKRTGEKVFLECVQDMDHENMFWYRQDPGLGLRLIYFSYDVKMKEKGDIPEGYSVSREKKERFSLILESASTNQTSMYLCASSLGGQGVYEQYFGPGTRLTVT.

This clone has just a few counts. This chain connects TRBV27 to TRBJ1-1; no clear D gene. Looked up from germline, CDR1 is MNHEY and CDR2 is SMNVEV (reference sequence). Trimming took 2 bases from V and 4 from J, leaving 11 bases between them. The CDR3 runs to 14 residues. The CDR3 DNA sequence: TGTGCCAGCAGTTTAATCGGGAGGAGCACTGAAGCTTTCTTT. It yields the protein CASSLIGRSTEAFF.

V is TRBV12-3 or TRBV12-4 and J is TRBJ1-3; possible D gene TRBD1, 5 bases. The CDR3 runs to 13 residues. The V gene lost 3 bases and the J gene lost 8 bases, with 11 bases spanning the gap. The CDR3 bases are TGTGCCAGCAGTTTTTTGGGGGAGGACACCATATATTTT. Protein sequence: CASSFLGEDTIYF.

The chain employs TRBV27 and TRBJ1-1; 9 positions match TRBD1. The CDR3 consists of 14 residues. Germline CDR1 MNHEY, CDR2 SMNVEV (reference sequence). The V segment lost 7 bases and the J segment 7 bases; nucleotides outside the gene matches: 10. The CDR3 sequence: CASIMGQGLGEAFF. DNA for the CDR3: TGTGCCAGCATTATGGGACAGGGACTTGGTGAAGCTTTCTTT.

The chain recombines TRBV6-1 with TRBJ1-5, with D unclear. The CDR3 is 13 amino acids. V dropped 5 bases and J dropped 4 bases, with 9 bases sitting between them. CDR1 and CDR2 (germline): MNHNS, SASEGT. CDR3 in DNA: TGTGCCAGCAGTCAAGACTCAAATCAGCCCCAGCATTTT. Translation: CASSQDSNQPQHF.

A few counts support this clone. The chain employs TRBV6-2 or TRBV6-3 and TRBJ2-5; D is possibly TRBD1 (5 bases). Looked up from germline, CDR1 is MNHEY and CDR2 is SVGEGT. V lost 0 bases, J lost 5 bases, and 19 bases lay in between. This CDR3 comprises 17 residues. The CDR3 region is CASSYSNSAQGVETQYF. The CDR3 bases are TGTGCCAGCAGTTACTCGAATTCAGCTCAAGGGGTCGAGACCCAGTACTTC.